The 4 T cell receptor beta chains in this list originate from one sample, sequenced in a study of blood T cell repertoires in COVID-19. The repertoire was sequenced with immunoSEQ multiplex PCR; TCRdb's copy has only in-frame clones and lacks some. The sample has about 250,000 clones; about 88% are singletons. The sample was peripheral blood. The receptors stem from a woman in her 40s who had recovered from COVID-19.

V gene TRBV3-1 (or the pseudogene TRBV3-2) combines with J gene TRBJ2-2; a weak D match, TRBD2 (6 bases). V gave up 0 bases and J gave up 1 base, with 9 bases separating them. This CDR3 is built from 16 residues. The germline V gene encodes CDR1 LGHDT and CDR2 YNNKEL (reference sequence). CDR3 bases: TGTGCCAGCAGCCAAGATTTAGCGGAGAACACCGGGGAGCTGTTTTTT. This codes for CASSQDLAENTGELFF.

This clone was counted a few times. The rearrangement links TRBV4-3 to TRBJ2-1; 13 bases map to TRBD2. Germline values: CDR1 LGHNA, CDR2 YSLEER. The ends lost 6 bases at V and 6 bases at J; junction bases unmatched: 2. The CDR3 is 14 residues long. The CDR3 protein is CASRGLAGTNEQFF. The CDR3 DNA follows: TGCGCCAGCAGGGGACTAGCGGGAACCAATGAGCAGTTCTTC.

This clone was detected once. The chain links TRBV7-8 to TRBJ1-6; no clear D. The CDR3 sequence is 15 residues long. V shed 1 base and J shed 6 bases, with 10 bases lying between them. In germline, CDR1 is SGHVS, CDR2 FQNEAQ. The CDR3 sequence: CASSLGSGGNSPLHF. CDR3 nucleotide sequence: TGTGCCAGCAGCTTAGGGTCGGGTGGTAATTCACCCCTCCACTTT.

V usage is TRBV11-2 and J usage is TRBJ2-4, with D possibly matching TRBD1 (6 bases). The CDR3 is made up of 17 amino acids. With 3 bases removed from V and 3 bases from J, the gap between germline ends came to 18 bases. Looked up from germline, CDR1 is SGHAT and CDR2 is FQNNGV. This CDR3 is CASSLGMTGWVKNIQYF. Written as DNA, the CDR3 is TGTGCCAGCAGCTTGGGGATGACAGGTTGGGTCAAAAACATTCAGTACTTC.